This T cell receptor (beta chain) was found in a study of blood T cell repertoires in COVID-19. Background on the study: The samples span acute and convalescent COVID-19 from the United States, Italy and Spain. T cells, B-cell-depleted T cells, or PBMCs supplied cDNA or gDNA.

As processed by the authors: Estimated nucleated cell counts came from reference gene primer amplification. Sequencing was performed with immunoSEQ multiplex PCR; in TCRdb, only in-frame clones are kept and a portion is missing. That table supplies the V and J calls and clone size; D and trimming were determined from the DNA. The sample shows 160,000 or so clones, about four fifths of them seen only once. This clone was seen a few times. Sequencing input: peripheral blood. The clonotype comes from a woman older than 75 with acute or convalescent COVID-19.

The CDR3 region is CASSGGQNTGELFF. CDR3 nucleotides: TGCGCCAGCAGTGGTGGACAAAACACCGGGGAGCTGTTTTTT. This chain connects TRBV10-1 to TRBJ2-2, with D possibly matching TRBD1 (5 bases). The CDR3 is made up of 14 amino acids. Per germline, CDR1 WNHNN and CDR2 SYGVQD (reference sequence). Deletions cut 4 bases from V and 2 bases from J, with 8 bases between.